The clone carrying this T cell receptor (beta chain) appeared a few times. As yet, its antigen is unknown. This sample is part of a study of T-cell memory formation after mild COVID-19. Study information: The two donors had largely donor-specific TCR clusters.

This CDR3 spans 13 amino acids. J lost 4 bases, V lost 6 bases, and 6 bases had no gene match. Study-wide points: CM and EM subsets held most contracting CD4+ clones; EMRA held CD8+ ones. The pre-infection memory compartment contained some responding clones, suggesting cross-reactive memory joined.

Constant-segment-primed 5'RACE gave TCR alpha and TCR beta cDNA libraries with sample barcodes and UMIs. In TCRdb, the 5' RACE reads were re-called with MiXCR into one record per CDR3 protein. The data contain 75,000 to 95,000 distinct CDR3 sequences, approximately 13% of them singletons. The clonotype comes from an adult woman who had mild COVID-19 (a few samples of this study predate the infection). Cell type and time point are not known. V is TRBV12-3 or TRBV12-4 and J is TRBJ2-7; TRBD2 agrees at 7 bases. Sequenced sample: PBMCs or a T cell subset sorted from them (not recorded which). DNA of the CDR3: TGTGCCAGCAGCCTCAGCGGGGAATACGAGCAGTACTTC. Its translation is CASSLSGEYEQYF.